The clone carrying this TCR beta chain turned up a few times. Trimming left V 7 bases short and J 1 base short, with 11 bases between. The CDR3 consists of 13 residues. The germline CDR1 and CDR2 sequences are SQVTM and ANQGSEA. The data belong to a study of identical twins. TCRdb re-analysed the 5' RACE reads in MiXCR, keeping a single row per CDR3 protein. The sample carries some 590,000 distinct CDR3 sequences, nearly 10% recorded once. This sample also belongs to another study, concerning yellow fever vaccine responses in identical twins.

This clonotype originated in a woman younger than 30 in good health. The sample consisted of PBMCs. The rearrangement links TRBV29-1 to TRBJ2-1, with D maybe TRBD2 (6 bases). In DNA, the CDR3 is TGCAGCGGGGGGGAGAGGTCCTACAATGAGCAGTTCTTC. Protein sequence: CSGGERSYNEQFF.